The text below deals with one TCR beta chain. J gave up 1 base and V 5 bases, and 4 bases lay outside the gene matches. Germline CDR1 reads MNHEY; CDR2 reads SMNVEV (reference sequence). The CDR3 sequence is 15 residues long. This sample stems from a study of blood T cell repertoires in COVID-19. For the study at large: Sites in the United States, Italy and Spain provided acute and convalescent COVID-19 samples.

Assay used: immunoSEQ multiplex PCR; TCRdb lists only in-frame clones, some missing. This table holds about 97,000 clones, around 87% found once. This rearrangement joins TRBV27 to TRBJ2-1; TRBD1 agrees at 8 bases. The sample was peripheral blood. This TCR was sampled from a human donor in a cohort sampled during active COVID-19. The CDR3 DNA reads TGTGCCAGCAGTCCAGGGGGCTGGTCCTACAATGAGCAGTTCTTC. As protein: CASSPGGWSYNEQFF.